This T cell receptor (beta chain) was obtained from a study of human T cells and chemical hapten exposure. At the level of the study: Researchers reported sensitizing a 2 cm by 2 cm upper inner arm skin site with 2% DPC. Read at 6 days, the patch tests placed 0.01% DPC on the upper back. Study-wide results and caveats: Alopecia in all donors means immunity may differ from healthy individuals.

TCRdb recomputed calls from the RACE reads with MiXCR, one row per CDR3 protein. The sample carries about 120,000 distinct CDR3 sequences, about 12% recorded once. Indicated time point: patch test 1, 2 weeks after DPC sensitization. Treatment described: therapeutic diphenylcyclopropenone sensitization with weekly scalp DPC. The study enrolled 18 to 70-year-old alopecia patients suitable for DPC. In this sample, this clonotype turned up a few times. Its target is unknown. This TCR was sampled from a woman aged 50 to 60 with alopecia areata. Some clones in this sample may be carry-over from other donors' samples. Sequenced material: whole blood, taken in connection with sensitization to the hapten diphenylcyclopropenone (DPC).

The CDR3 coding sequence is TGTGCCAGCAGCTTACAGGCCAATCAGCCCCAGCATTTT. Translating gives CASSLQANQPQHF. The rearrangement uses TRBV7-2 and TRBJ1-5; D is uncertain. The ends were cut back, 2 bases at V and 3 bases at J, with 5 bases in the middle. Germline V gene data show CDR1 as SGHTA and CDR2 as FQGNSA. This CDR3 has 13 residues. Complete variable domain (other parts from reference TRBV7-2 and TRBJ1-5): GAGVSQSPSNKVTEKGKDVELRCDPISGHTALYWYRQSLGQGLEFLIYFQGNSAPDKSGLPSDRFSAERTGGSVSTLTIQRTQQEDSAVYLCASSLQANQPQHFGDGTRLSIL.